The 5 T cell receptor beta chains below all came from one sample that was sequenced in a study of identical twins. TCRdb redid the calling of the 5' RACE reads with MiXCR, one entry per CDR3 protein. The top ten hold 2% to 2.5% of the sample, which has around 280,000 distinct CDR3 sequences, 6.5% to 9.5% seen once. The sample was also reused in another study, on yellow fever vaccine responses in identical twins.

Sequencing input: memory (CD45RO+) T cells sorted from blood. These receptors came from a woman aged 18 to 35 in good health.

This clonotype was detected only a few times. The rearrangement uses TRBV10-1 and TRBJ2-2, with 11 bases identical to TRBD1. Germline lookup yields CDR1 WNHNN and CDR2 SYGVQD (reference sequence). V shed 3 bases, J shed 5 bases, and the junction held 8 bases outside the gene matches. This CDR3 is built from 17 residues. CDR3 region: CASSDGQGAGETGELFF. CDR3 nucleotide sequence: TGCGCCAGCAGTGACGGACAGGGGGCTGGGGAGACCGGGGAGCTGTTTTTT.

This clonotype was seen a few times. The V and J genes are TRBV27 and TRBJ2-2, with 9 bases lining up with TRBD1. Losses at the gene ends were 7 bases for V and 6 bases for J; bases not matched to a gene: 15. The CDR3 sequence is 17 residues long. In germline, CDR1 is MNHEY, CDR2 SMNVEV (reference sequence). The DNA of the CDR3 is TGTGCCAGCACCTTTAAATTTAGGACAGGGGTCCCCGGGGAGCTGTTTTTT. This encodes CASTFKFRTGVPGELFF.

J is TRBJ1-1 and V is TRBV18; no reliable D call. Between the trimmed V and J ends, which lost 5 bases and 6 bases, there was a span of 16 bases. The germline V gene has CDR1 KGHSH and CDR2 LQKENI. This CDR3 is 14 amino acids long. This CDR3 reads CASSGVARPPEAFF. In nucleotides, the CDR3 is TGTGCCAGCTCAGGGGTAGCCCGACCGCCTGAAGCTTTCTTT.

This clonotype was observed at least ten times. The chain employs TRBV18 and TRBJ2-2; D uncertain. This CDR3 is built from 13 residues. Germline V gene sequence: CDR1 KGHSH, CDR2 LQKENI. Trimming removed 0 bases at V and 6 bases at J, with 5 bases between. The CDR3 here is CASSPPTPGELFF. In DNA form, the CDR3 reads TGTGCCAGCTCACCACCGACCCCCGGGGAGCTGTTTTTT.

The rearrangement uses TRBV18 and TRBJ2-1; 8 positions agree with TRBD1. CDR3 length equals 13 residues. Per germline, CDR1 KGHSH and CDR2 LQKENI. The trim removed 3 bases at V and 9 bases at J, leaving 4 bases unmatched. CDR3 sequence reads: CASSPDRVGEQFF. For the CDR3, the DNA is TGTGCCAGCTCACCGGACAGGGTGGGTGAGCAGTTCTTC.